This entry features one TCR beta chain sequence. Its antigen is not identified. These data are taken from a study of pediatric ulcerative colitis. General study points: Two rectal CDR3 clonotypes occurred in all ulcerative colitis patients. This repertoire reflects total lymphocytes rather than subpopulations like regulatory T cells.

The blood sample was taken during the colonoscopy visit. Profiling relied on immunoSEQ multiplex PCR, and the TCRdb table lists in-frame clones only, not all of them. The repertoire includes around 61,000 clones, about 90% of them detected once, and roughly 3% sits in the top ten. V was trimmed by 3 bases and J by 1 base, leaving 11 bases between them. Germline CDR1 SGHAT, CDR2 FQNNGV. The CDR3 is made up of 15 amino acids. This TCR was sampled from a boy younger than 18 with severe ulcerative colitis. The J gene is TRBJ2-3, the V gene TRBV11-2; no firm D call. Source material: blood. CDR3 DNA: TGTGCCAGCAGCTTTTCATTGACCCGCACAGATACGCAGTATTTT. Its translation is CASSFSLTRTDTQYF.